The 25 T cell receptor beta chains below all came from one sample that was sequenced in a study of blood T cell repertoires in COVID-19. Clones were sequenced by immunoSEQ multiplex PCR, and TCRdb holds only the in-frame ones, with some missing. This repertoire shows 80,000 to 100,000 clones, 75% to 95% found once; its top ten account for 1.7%. Source material: peripheral blood. The receptors shown here come from a man aged 55 to 70 with acute or convalescent COVID-19.

The chain couples TRBV7-8 to TRBJ1-5; D is possibly TRBD1 (5 bases). V was cut by 5 bases and J by 4 bases, with 15 bases left in between. The germline V gene has CDR1 SGHVS and CDR2 FQNEAQ. The CDR3 is made up of 15 amino acids. The CDR3 loop is CASSAGRLDNQPQHF. The CDR3 region has the DNA TGTGCCAGCAGCGCGGGACGCCTCGATAATCAGCCCCAGCATTTT.

The chain combines TRBV25-1 with TRBJ1-1; 8 nucleotides agree with TRBD1. CDR3 length: 13 residues. CDR1 MGHDK and CDR2 SYGVNS come from the germline V gene. With V trimmed by 8 bases and J by 3 bases, 5 bases remained unmatched. The CDR3 loop reads CASGRGRDTEAFF. DNA for the CDR3: TGTGCCAGCGGCAGGGGGCGAGACACTGAAGCTTTCTTT.

The chain joins TRBV6-2 or TRBV6-3 to TRBJ2-7, with D possibly matching TRBD1 (6 bases). CDR1 is MNHEY and CDR2 is SVGEGT in the germline V gene. Trimming left V 4 bases short and J 7 bases short, with 11 bases between. This CDR3 spans 12 amino acids. For the CDR3, the DNA is TGTGCCAGCAGTTTACAGGGTAAAGAGCAGTACGTC. Its translation is CASSLQGKEQYV.

This chain connects TRBV12-3 or TRBV12-4 to TRBJ1-6; weak D call: TRBD1 (5 bases). Trimming left V 5 bases short and J 10 bases short, with 12 bases between. This CDR3 is built from 13 residues. CDR3: CASSPRQTSPLHF. In nucleotides, the CDR3 is TGTGCCAGCAGTCCCCGACAGACATCACCCCTCCACTTT.

This chain connects TRBV10-3 to TRBJ1-2, with 8 bases identical to TRBD1. From germline, CDR1 is ENHRY and CDR2 SYGVKD. V lost 5 bases and J lost 3; bases outside the gene matches: 5. This CDR3 has 14 residues. The CDR3 region is CAISRDRGDYGYTF. CDR3 DNA: TGTGCCATCAGTCGAGACAGGGGTGACTATGGCTACACCTTC.

With respect to this clone: Different DNA sequences within this sample yield the same CDR3. The V gene is TRBV5-1, the J gene TRBJ1-1, with D perhaps matching TRBD1 (6 bases). The CDR3 extends over 14 amino acids. The V and J ends lost 4 bases and 0 bases respectively, with 10 bases between them. Germline CDR1 reads SGHRS; CDR2 reads YFSETQ. CDR3 nucleotides: TGCGCCAGCAGCCCCGGACAGATGAACACTGAAGCTTTCTTT. Its protein is CASSPGQMNTEAFF.

V and J are TRBV7-2 and TRBJ1-5; 9 nucleotides align to TRBD1. After removal of 5 bases from V and 1 base from J, the junction contained 6 bases not matched to a gene. This CDR3 is 16 amino acids long. Germline V lookup: CDR1 SGHTA, CDR2 FQGNSA. The CDR3 spells CASSGPGTGSNQPQHF. In nucleotides, the CDR3 is TGTGCCAGCAGCGGTCCCGGGACAGGGAGCAATCAGCCCCAGCATTTT. Full variable domain (remainder filled in from reference TRBV7-2 and TRBJ1-5): GAGVSQSPSNKVTEKGKDVELRCDPISGHTALYWYRQSLGQGLEFLIYFQGNSAPDKSGLPSDRFSAERTGGSVSTLTIQRTQQEDSAVYLCASSGPGTGSNQPQHFGDGTRLSIL.

The J gene is TRBJ2-1, the V gene TRBV7-9, with 8 positions matching TRBD2. The germline gives CDR1 SEHNR, CDR2 FQNEAQ (reference sequence). The CDR3 runs 15 residues. V trimming: 4 bases; J trimming: 6 bases; junction bases outside the gene matches: 8. For the CDR3, the DNA is TGTGCCAGCAGCTACCCCGGGACTAGAGGCAATGAGCAGTTCTTC. Amino acid sequence: CASSYPGTRGNEQFF.

The chain employs TRBV6-1 and TRBJ2-1; TRBD2 is a possible D gene (7 bases). Looked up from germline, CDR1 is MNHNS and CDR2 is SASEGT. The CDR3 has 19 amino acids. Between the trimmed V and J ends, which lost 3 bases and 0 bases, there was a span of 21 bases. The CDR3 region has the DNA TGTGCCAGCAGTGATAAGGGGGGGACTACCTTTTCCTCCTACAATGAGCAGTTCTTC. Translation: CASSDKGGTTFSSYNEQFF.

The V and J genes are TRBV6-5 and TRBJ1-1; 8 positions agree with TRBD1. Germline V gives CDR1 MNHEY, CDR2 SVGAGI. The CDR3 has 15 residues. With V trimmed by 5 bases and J by 3 bases, 8 bases remained unmatched. CDR3 DNA: TGTGCCAGCAGTCCATTGACAGGGGCGGACACTGAAGCTTTCTTT. Residues: CASSPLTGADTEAFF.

V is TRBV18 and J is TRBJ1-1, with D perhaps matching TRBD1 (5 bases). Trimming stripped 3 bases from V and 2 bases from J, with 13 bases between. Looked up from germline, CDR1 is KGHSH and CDR2 is LQKENI. CDR3 size: 15 residues. CDR3 in amino acids: CASSPNSGPNTEAFF. DNA of the CDR3: TGTGCCAGCTCACCCAATTCAGGGCCTAACACTGAAGCTTTCTTT.

J is TRBJ2-5 and V is TRBV5-1; D possibly corresponds to TRBD1 (6 bases). Looked up from germline, CDR1 is SGHRS and CDR2 is YFSETQ. There are 15 residues in the CDR3. V shed 4 bases and J shed 5 bases, with 18 bases lying between them. This CDR3 is CASSPPVAGEETQYF. The DNA for the CDR3 is TGCGCCAGCAGCCCTCCCGTGGCAGGGGAGGAGACCCAGTACTTC.

The chain has TRBV7-8 and TRBJ1-1; 10 positions match TRBD1. CDR1 is SGHVS, CDR2 FQNEAQ, per germline. The CDR3 runs to 19 residues. V lost 6 bases, J lost 2 bases, and 18 bases stayed unmatched. CDR3 sequence: CASRRRRTGGAVDNTEAFF. The CDR3 nucleotides are TGTGCCAGCAGGAGAAGACGGACAGGGGGTGCTGTCGATAACACTGAAGCTTTCTTT.

This chain joins TRBV19 and TRBJ2-2, with TRBD1 matching 7 bases. V lost 5 bases, J lost 0 bases, and 12 bases stayed unmatched. This CDR3 contains 18 residues. Per the germline V gene, CDR1 is LNHDA and CDR2 is SQIVND (reference sequence). The CDR3 sequence is CASSSPRTGRTNTGELFF. The CDR3 nucleotides are TGTGCCAGTAGTTCCCCCCGGACAGGAAGAACGAACACCGGGGAGCTGTTTTTT.

J is TRBJ2-2 and V is TRBV3-1 (or the pseudogene TRBV3-2); no firm D call. Trimming left V 0 bases short and J 0 bases short, with 8 bases between. Germline CDR1 LGHDT, CDR2 YNNKEL (reference sequence). This CDR3 contains 16 residues. The DNA for the CDR3 is TGTGCCAGCAGCCAAGATCCCGACTCGAACACCGGGGAGCTGTTTTTT. Residues: CASSQDPDSNTGELFF.

The V gene is TRBV5-4, the J gene TRBJ1-2; D uncertain. The CDR3 totals 14 residues. Germline assignment: CDR1 SGHNT and CDR2 YYREEE (reference sequence). The V end lost 0 bases, the J end lost 1 base, and 7 bases lay between the germline ends. As DNA, the CDR3 is TGTGCCAGCAGCTTGGACAGCATTAACTATGGCTACACCTTC. Translation gives CASSLDSINYGYTF. Using reference TRBV5-4 and TRBJ1-2 for the parts outside the CDR3, the full variable domain is ETGVTQSPTHLIKTRGQQVTLRCSSQSGHNTVSWYQQALGQGPQFIFQYYREEENGRGNFPPRFSGLQFPNYSSELNVNALELDDSALYLCASSLDSINYGYTFGSGTRLTVV.

To note about this clone: Different DNA sequences within this sample yield the same CDR3. The J gene is TRBJ1-6, the V gene TRBV5-1, with 7 bases aligning to TRBD1. This CDR3 is 14 amino acids long. The germline CDR1 and CDR2 sequences are SGHRS and YFSETQ. J gave up 5 bases and V 4 bases, and 3 bases lay outside the gene matches. CDR3 region: CASSLQGNNSPLHF. CDR3 DNA sequence: TGCGCCAGCAGCCTACAGGGGAATAATTCACCCCTCCACTTT.

The chain employs TRBV2 and TRBJ1-2; D is possibly TRBD1 (6 bases). The germline V gene encodes CDR1 SNHLY and CDR2 FYNNEI. The CDR3 spans 13 residues. The ends were cut back, 4 bases at V and 7 bases at J, with 13 bases in the middle. The CDR3 nucleotides are TGTGCCAGCAGTGTGAACAGGGAAGGTGGCTACACCTTC. It translates to CASSVNREGGYTF.

The V call is TRBV7-2, the J call TRBJ2-2; 8 nucleotides line up with TRBD2. Trimming took 2 bases from V and 3 from J; bases not matched to a gene: 5. The germline V gene encodes CDR1 SGHTA and CDR2 FQGNSA. The CDR3 runs 16 residues. This CDR3 is CASSLRGAGDTGELFF. The CDR3, as DNA: TGTGCCAGCAGCTTAAGAGGAGCGGGAGACACCGGGGAGCTGTTTTTT.

J is TRBJ1-3 and V is TRBV6-5; 7 bases map to TRBD1. The CDR3 runs to 15 residues. CDR1 is MNHEY and CDR2 is SVGAGI in the germline V gene. V dropped 2 bases and J dropped 2; count of bases not matched to a gene: 3. The CDR3 DNA sequence: TGTGCCAGCAGTTACAATAGGGGGCCTGGAAACACCATATATTTT. Translated: CASSYNRGPGNTIYF.

The chain has TRBV7-8 and TRBJ2-5; maybe TRBD2 (6 bases). With 5 bases removed from V and 3 bases from J, the gap between germline ends came to 13 bases. This CDR3 is 14 amino acids long. Germline CDR1 and CDR2: SGHVS and FQNEAQ. The CDR3 DNA sequence: TGTGCCAGCAGCCGGGACTCCTCCAAAGAGACCCAGTACTTC. Protein product: CASSRDSSKETQYF.

The chain couples TRBV5-4 to TRBJ2-2; the match to TRBD2 covers 9 bases. V lost 7 bases, J lost 7 bases, and 11 bases stayed unmatched. Per the germline V gene, CDR1 is SGHNT and CDR2 is YYREEE (reference sequence). There are 15 residues in the CDR3. The CDR3 is CASGAGGRGGGELFF. CDR3 coding DNA: TGTGCCAGCGGCGCGGGGGGGCGCGGCGGCGGGGAGCTGTTTTTT. The full variable domain, rest sourced from reference TRBV5-4 and TRBJ2-2, is ETGVTQSPTHLIKTRGQQVTLRCSSQSGHNTVSWYQQALGQGPQFIFQYYREEENGRGNFPPRFSGLQFPNYSSELNVNALELDDSALYLCASGAGGRGGGELFFGEGSRLTVL.

The rearrangement joins TRBV3-1 (or the pseudogene TRBV3-2) to TRBJ1-6, with 7 positions matching TRBD1. Germline loops: CDR1 LGHDT, CDR2 YNNKEL (reference sequence). The CDR3 has 14 residues. J lost 7 bases, V lost 4 bases, and 4 bases had no gene match. CDR3 sequence (DNA): TGTGCCAGCAGCCCGCGGGACAGAAATTCACCCCTCCACTTT. Its protein product is CASSPRDRNSPLHF.

The chain employs TRBV19 and TRBJ2-1; 7 bases are a match to TRBD2. J was trimmed by 5 bases and V by 10 bases; bases with no gene match: 11. The germline CDR1 and CDR2 sequences are LNHDA and SQIVND (reference sequence). The CDR3 is 14 residues long. This CDR3 reads CATWASGTNNEQFF. For the CDR3, the DNA is TGTGCCACCTGGGCCAGCGGGACCAACAATGAGCAGTTCTTC.

This chain links TRBV28 with TRBJ1-1; 7 bases fit TRBD1. The germline CDR1 and CDR2 sequences are MDHEN and SYDVKM. This CDR3 spans 12 amino acids. J lost 8 bases, V lost 3 bases, and 3 bases had no gene match. The DNA for the CDR3 is TGTGCCAGCAGTTTCCTACAGGGGGAAGCTTTCTTT. Amino acids: CASSFLQGEAFF.